This T cell receptor (beta chain) appears in the sequencing data of a study of response to subunit inactivated influenza vaccine. Study-wide results and limits: The authors suggested that few new T cells are recruited per seasonal influenza vaccination.

TCRdb re-called the RT-PCR reads through MiXCR, storing one row per CDR3 protein. The repertoire has hundreds of thousands of distinct CDR3 sequences, about 8% of them found once; the top ten carry roughly 13%. Remarks on this clonotype: Its antigen is currently unknown.

V lost 0 bases and J 8 bases, leaving 12 bases between the germline ends. Looked up from germline, CDR1 is SGHKS and CDR2 is YYEKEE (reference sequence). This CDR3 has 14 residues. The TCR was taken from a man in his fifties or sixties who received an inactivated influenza vaccine. The J gene is TRBJ2-1, the V gene TRBV5-5; possible D gene TRBD1, 6 bases. This sample comprised PBMCs from blood, obtained around 2 years after vaccination. CDR3 region: CASSLGGPPHEQFF. The DNA of the CDR3 is TGTGCCAGCAGCTTGGGGGGGCCCCCCCATGAGCAGTTCTTC.